These 29 T cell receptor beta chains came from one sample sequenced in a study of regulatory T cells in long-lasting Graves disease. The time point: newly diagnosed GD, antithyroid drugs for less than 3 months. PBMC RNA was the source of the TCR library. Investigators prepared the TCR beta libraries by applying iRepertoire HTBI primers and Arm-PCR of CDR3 regions. TCRdb used MiXCR to reprocess the multiplex PCR reads, holding one entry per CDR3 protein. The sample has about 620,000 distinct CDR3 sequences; roughly 15% are singletons. This sample also appeared in a second study, on T cells in Graves' hyperthyroidism and ophthalmopathy.

The sample was peripheral blood mononuclear cells (PBMCs), taken at new diagnosis, from a patient treated with antithyroid drugs. These receptors were collected from a young woman with Graves disease.

The rearrangement uses TRBV28 and TRBJ2-1; a possible D gene is TRBD1 (6 bases). V lost 4 bases and J 3 bases, leaving 13 bases between the germline ends. Germline V gene sequence: CDR1 MDHEN, CDR2 SYDVKM. The CDR3 runs to 15 residues. The CDR3 spells CASSSGQLGYNEQFF. The CDR3 nucleotides are TGTGCCAGCAGTTCAGGACAGCTCGGCTACAATGAGCAGTTCTTC. Filled out from reference TRBV28 and TRBJ2-1, the complete variable domain reads DVKVTQSSRYLVKRTGEKVFLECVQDMDHENMFWYRQDPGLGLRLIYFSYDVKMKEKGDIPEGYSVSREKKERFSLILESASTNQTSMYLCASSSGQLGYNEQFFGPGTRLTVL.

This clonotype showed up just a few times. The rearrangement joins TRBV20-1 to TRBJ1-1; no reliable D call. The V gene's germline CDR1 is DFQATT and CDR2 SNEGSKA (reference sequence). There are 13 residues in the CDR3. The V end lost 6 bases, the J end lost 1 base, and 12 bases lay between the germline ends. Here the CDR3 DNA reads TGCAGTGCCAGACCGGCAGGGAACACTGAAGCTTTCTTT. Translating gives CSARPAGNTEAFF.

This clonotype was picked up a small number of times. At one of its ends the junction is not consistent with the germline gene, which may arise from a read error. The rearrangement links TRBV12-3 or TRBV12-4 to TRBJ2-5, with 7 bases that match TRBD2. The CDR3 consists of 22 residues. DNA of the CDR3: TGTGCCGGCAGTCGGGGTCGTGGAAGCGGGAATAACGTCAAGGGGTACCAAGAGACCCAGTACTTC. Its translation: CAGSRGRGSGNNVKGYQETQYF.

This clonotype was seen ten or more times. The rearrangement uses TRBV7-2 and TRBJ2-1; TRBD2 agrees at 12 bases. This CDR3 is 17 amino acids long. Unmatched junction bases numbered 6, after V lost 4 bases and J lost 2 bases. Germline CDR1 and CDR2: SGHTA and FQGNSA. Here the CDR3 reads CASSSSGRAKAYNEQFF. In nucleotides, the CDR3 is TGTGCCAGCAGCTCTAGCGGGAGGGCAAAGGCCTACAATGAGCAGTTCTTC.

This clonotype was seen repeatedly, ten times or more. The rearrangement links TRBV28 to TRBJ2-1; maybe TRBD2 (6 bases). V was cut by 6 bases and J by 4 bases, with 19 bases left in between. This CDR3 spans 16 amino acids. Per the germline V gene, CDR1 is MDHEN and CDR2 is SYDVKM. The CDR3 sequence is CASSRGSRTMYNEQFF. Written as DNA, the CDR3 is TGTGCCAGCAGCCGGGGGAGTAGGACAATGTACAATGAGCAGTTCTTC.

This clonotype was seen ten or more times. The rearrangement links TRBV5-1 to TRBJ1-1, with D possibly being TRBD1 (6 bases). Germline V gene data show CDR1 as SGHRS and CDR2 as YFSETQ. V was cut by 7 bases and J by 0 bases, with 13 bases left in between. This CDR3 has 14 amino acids. The CDR3 protein is CASETGGMNTEAFF. CDR3 DNA: TGCGCCAGCGAGACAGGCGGAATGAACACTGAAGCTTTCTTT. Based on the CDR3 plus reference TRBV5-1 and TRBJ1-1, the full variable domain is KAGVTQTPRYLIKTRGQQVTLSCSPISGHRSVSWYQQTPGQGLQFLFEYFSETQRNKGNFPGRFSGRQFSNSRSEMNVSTLELGDSALYLCASETGGMNTEAFFGQGTRLTVV.

This clonotype was seen repeatedly, ten times or more. The V and J genes are TRBV12-3 or TRBV12-4 and TRBJ2-2; D uncertain. The CDR3 covers 14 residues. The germline V and J ends were trimmed by 4 bases and 5 bases, with 11 bases remaining between them. CDR3 nucleotides: TGTGCCAGCAGTTCCTGGGCGTCGACCGGGGAGCTGTTTTTT. Translating gives CASSSWASTGELFF.

This clonotype has ten or more counts. The rearrangement uses TRBV28 and TRBJ1-1, with unresolved D. V was trimmed by 4 bases and J by 1 base, leaving 25 bases between them. Germline loops: CDR1 MDHEN, CDR2 SYDVKM. This CDR3 is built from 19 residues. CDR3 residues: CASSSHSEAPRGWNTEAFF. The CDR3 DNA reads as TGTGCCAGCAGTTCCCACTCAGAGGCGCCCCGGGGATGGAACACTGAAGCTTTCTTT. The variable domain in full, completed from reference TRBV28 and TRBJ1-1, reads DVKVTQSSRYLVKRTGEKVFLECVQDMDHENMFWYRQDPGLGLRLIYFSYDVKMKEKGDIPEGYSVSREKKERFSLILESASTNQTSMYLCASSSHSEAPRGWNTEAFFGQGTRLTVV.

The sample holds many counts of this clonotype. The chain carries TRBV7-9 and TRBJ2-5; D remains unclear. V was cut by 1 base and J by 1 base, with 4 bases left in between. CDR3 length: 13 amino acids. The germline V gene encodes CDR1 SEHNR and CDR2 FQNEAQ (reference sequence). The CDR3 sequence: CASSLGLQETQYF. The CDR3 DNA reads as TGTGCCAGCAGCTTAGGACTCCAAGAGACCCAGTACTTC.

This clonotype has more than one count but fewer than ten. The rearrangement links TRBV7-9 to TRBJ1-5; tentative D call: TRBD1 (5 bases). V lost 5 bases, J lost 5 bases, and 16 bases lay in between. The CDR3 runs 15 residues. In germline, CDR1 is SEHNR, CDR2 FQNEAQ (reference sequence). In DNA, the CDR3 is TGTGCCAGCAGCCCCGGGGGGGGGTTGGATCAGCCCCAGCATTTT. This codes for CASSPGGGLDQPQHF.

This clonotype was seen a few times. The chain uses TRBV20-1 and TRBJ2-5; maybe TRBD1 (6 bases). The CDR3 consists of 12 residues. Germline V CDR1 and CDR2: DFQATT, SNEGSKA (reference sequence). Between the trimmed V and J ends, which lost 3 bases and 6 bases, there was a span of 11 bases. The CDR3 bases are TGCAGTGCTAGTGGGGGCGCAAAGACCCAGTACTTC. Amino acid sequence: CSASGGAKTQYF.

Of note for this clonotype: In this CDR3 the conserved last residue, phenylalanine or tryptophan, is missing, so a read error is likely. The rearrangement uses TRBV7-9 and TRBJ2-3; 13 bases map to TRBD2. The CDR3 contains 19 residues. Looked up from germline, CDR1 is SEHNR and CDR2 is FQNEAQ (reference sequence). V trimming: 5 bases; J trimming: 0 bases; junction bases outside the gene matches: 11. The CDR3 bases are TGTGCCAGCAGCCCCGGGACTAGCGGGACCCGGGGAAGCACAGATACGCAGTATCTT. Its translation: CASSPGTSGTRGSTDTQYL.

This clonotype was found many times. This rearrangement joins TRBV28 to TRBJ1-5; D not certain. Trimming cost V 6 bases and J 9 bases, with 12 bases left between them. CDR3 length: 12 amino acids. Germline V CDR1 and CDR2: MDHEN, SYDVKM. DNA for the CDR3: TGTGCCAGCAGCCGAAATTTCGGGCCCCAGCATTTT. Encoded protein: CASSRNFGPQHF.

This clonotype was seen a handful of times. The chain uses TRBV5-5 and TRBJ2-1; a weak D match, TRBD1 (6 bases). The CDR3 has 17 residues. Trimming took off 4 bases at V and 4 bases at J, with 21 bases between the two ends. Per the germline V gene, CDR1 is SGHKS and CDR2 is YYEKEE (reference sequence). The CDR3 reads CASSLSLGGTKYNEQFF. The DNA of the CDR3 is TGTGCCAGCAGCCTGAGTCTAGGGGGAACTAAATACAATGAGCAGTTCTTC.

This clonotype was found a few times. This chain links TRBV20-1 with TRBJ1-1; unclear D gene. CDR1 is DFQATT, CDR2 SNEGSKA, per germline (reference sequence). CDR3 size: 16 residues. V was pared by 5 bases and J by 0 bases, with 19 bases between. The CDR3 coding sequence is TGCAGTGCTCGGAGTGGCCGCGGCCCAATGAACACTGAAGCTTTCTTT. Amino acids: CSARSGRGPMNTEAFF.

The chain has TRBV24-1 and TRBJ2-1; D remains ambiguous. Germline CDR1 is KGHDR and CDR2 is SFDVKD. The CDR3 is made up of 12 amino acids. V was clipped by 6 bases and J by 8 bases, with 10 bases between them. CDR3 DNA: TGTGCCACCAGTCCCACTTGGGATGAGCAGTTCTTC. Protein sequence: CATSPTWDEQFF.

About this clonotype itself: This may arise from a read error, as a much more abundant clone is one base away. The chain has TRBV3-1 and TRBJ1-6; the D gene is possibly TRBD1 (6 bases). Trimming cost V 1 base and J 4 bases, with 8 bases left between them. The CDR3 runs to 15 residues. Germline V gene lookup returns CDR1 LGHDT and CDR2 YNNKEL (reference sequence). CDR3 nucleotide sequence: TGTGCCAGCAGCCAAGGGACAGATTATAATTCACCCCTCCACTTT. Translated, it gives CASSQGTDYNSPLHF. Using reference TRBV3-1 and TRBJ1-6 for the parts outside the CDR3, the full variable domain is DTAVSQTPKYLVTQMGNDKSIKCEQNLGHDTMYWYKQDSKKFLKIMFSYNNKELIINETVPNRFSPKSPDKAHLNLHINSLELGDSAVYFCASSQGTDYNSPLHFGNGTRLTVT.

The V gene is TRBV20-1, the J gene TRBJ2-3; 13 nucleotides align to TRBD2. Germline CDR1 is DFQATT and CDR2 is SNEGSKA (reference sequence). J was trimmed by 7 bases and V by 5 bases; bases with no gene match: 9. The CDR3 totals 15 residues. CDR3 DNA sequence: TGCAGTGCTCCCGGGACTAGCGGGAACGTGTATACGCAGTATTTT. Protein product: CSAPGTSGNVYTQYF.

In its sample, this clonotype was seen many times. V gene TRBV29-1 combines with J gene TRBJ1-2; 10 nucleotides match TRBD1. The CDR3 spans 15 residues. With 4 bases clipped from V and 7 bases from J, the junction kept 12 bases outside the gene matches. CDR1 SQVTM and CDR2 ANQGSEA come from the germline V gene. CDR3 sequence (DNA): TGCAGCGTTGGGTTATTCGGGACAGGGGTCCGTGGCTACACCTTC. Its translation: CSVGLFGTGVRGYTF.

Of note for this clonotype: Possible read error: a much larger clone is one base away. V is TRBV7-2 and J is TRBJ1-5; 7 bases line up with TRBD1. Germline loops: CDR1 SGHTA, CDR2 FQGNSA. The CDR3 is 15 residues long. CDR3 residues: CASSRAWQGDQSQHF. In nucleotides, the CDR3 is TGTGCCAGCAGCCGAGCCTGGCAGGGGGATCAGTCCCAGCATTTT.

The rearrangement links TRBV12-3 or TRBV12-4 to TRBJ2-3, with TRBD2 identical over 8 bases. V lost 3 bases and J lost 5; bases outside the gene matches: 4. The CDR3 contains 14 residues. The DNA of the CDR3 is TGTGCCAGCAGTTTGCTAGCGGGTATAGATACGCAGTATTTT. Encoded protein: CASSLLAGIDTQYF.

Turning to this clonotype: One junction end does not reproduce the germline sequence, and a read error may be involved. The chain carries TRBV3-1 and TRBJ1-2, with 11 bases identical to TRBD1. The CDR3 extends over 14 amino acids. The germline V gene has CDR1 LGHDT and CDR2 YNNKEL (reference sequence). This chain's CDR3 is CASSRTGGIYGCTF. CDR3 nucleotides: TGTGCCAGCAGCCGGACAGGGGGCATCTATGGCTGCACCTTC.

This clonotype was detected ten times or more. The genes are TRBV7-2 and TRBJ1-1; 10 bases map to TRBD1. The CDR3 sequence is 16 residues long. J lost 4 bases, V lost 5 bases, and 10 bases had no gene match. Per the germline V gene, CDR1 is SGHTA and CDR2 is FQGNSA. For the CDR3, the DNA is TGTGCCAGCAGCCTTCCGGGACAGGGGCATCTCACTGAAGCTTTCTTT. Amino acid sequence: CASSLPGQGHLTEAFF.

Concerning this clonotype: At one end, the junction sequence differs from germline, possibly due to a read error. This chain links TRBV18 with TRBJ1-1; D gene uncertain. The CDR3 has 13 amino acids. The germline gives CDR1 KGHSH, CDR2 LQKENI. CDR3 region: CASQKVQNTEASF. The CDR3 DNA reads as TGTGCCAGCCAAAAGGTCCAAAACACTGAAGCTTCCTTT.

This clonotype was detected many times. This chain joins TRBV29-1 and TRBJ2-1; D is undetermined. In germline, CDR1 is SQVTM, CDR2 ANQGSEA. The CDR3 is made up of 13 amino acids. The ends were cut back, 3 bases at V and 10 bases at J, with 16 bases in the middle. CDR3 amino acids: CSVDQRRGQEQFF. In DNA form, the CDR3 reads TGCAGCGTTGACCAGAGGCGAGGCCAGGAGCAGTTCTTC.

The sample holds many counts of this clonotype. The chain has TRBV28 and TRBJ2-1; D is unclear. The V end was cut by 3 bases, the J end by 2 bases, with 11 bases between. CDR1 is MDHEN, CDR2 SYDVKM, per germline. The CDR3 is made up of 15 amino acids. The CDR3 loop reads CASSFLVKAYNEQFF. DNA of the CDR3: TGTGCCAGCAGTTTCCTAGTTAAGGCCTACAATGAGCAGTTCTTC.

This chain uses TRBV28 with TRBJ1-5, with D hard to call. Trimming left V 3 bases short and J 7 bases short, with 7 bases between. The CDR3 has 12 amino acids. The germline V gene encodes CDR1 MDHEN and CDR2 SYDVKM. The CDR3 bases are TGTGCCAGCAGTTTCTATCGGCAGCCCCAGCATTTT. Encoded protein: CASSFYRQPQHF.

This clonotype has at least ten counts. One junction end disagrees with the germline gene, perhaps due to a read error. The rearrangement joins TRBV12-3 or TRBV12-4 to TRBJ2-7; the D is unclear. The CDR3 sequence is 12 residues long. As DNA, the CDR3 is TGTGCCAACAGTTTATGGGCGAGCGAGCAGTACTTC. Amino acid sequence: CANSLWASEQYF.

A few counts support this clonotype. The chain couples TRBV7-2 to TRBJ2-1; TRBD1 is a possible D gene (6 bases). Trimming removed 5 bases from V and 1 base from J, with 9 bases in between. Germline V gene lookup returns CDR1 SGHTA and CDR2 FQGNSA. The length of the CDR3 is 14 residues. CDR3 DNA: TGTGCCAGCAGCAAAGGACAGTCCTACAATGAGCAGTTCTTC. Its translation is CASSKGQSYNEQFF.